The rows below give T cell receptor beta chains drawn from one sample of a study of shared clonotypes between healthy human individuals. Libraries were prepared by immunoSEQ multiplex PCR; TCRdb keeps only in-frame clonotypes and omits some of them. The data show 2.3 million or so clones, about 92% seen once. Material: naive CD4+ T cells from PBMCs. These receptors all come from a man aged 18 to 35 in good health. Some clones in this sample may be carry-over from other donors' samples. Both conserved end residues are trimmed from each CDR3.

V gene	CDR3 length	J gene	CDR3 protein
TRBV28	13	TRBJ1-4	ASSLGGWANEKLF
TRBV9	13	TRBJ2-5	ASSVEGGAGGTQY
TRBV7-9	15	TRBJ1-4	ASPAPAAGGLGEKLF
TRBV18	11	TRBJ2-1	ASSPSVDIEQF
TRBV5-6	10	TRBJ1-1	ASSFLGQEAF
TRBV28	12	TRBJ1-4	ASLQSGAGEKLF
TRBV7-6	15	TRBJ2-4	ASSPKTSGVAKNIQY
TRBV9	13	TRBJ2-1	ASSVAVSPYNEQF
TRBV5-1	13	TRBJ2-7	ASSLGPAGGYEQY
TRBV18	14	TRBJ2-3	ASSLRGPPLQDTQY
TRBV27	12	TRBJ2-5	ASSPRVDQETQY
TRBV28	14	TRBJ2-5	ASSPRSGGVQETQY
TRBV5-5	15	TRBJ1-4	ASSRGLFTGSNEKLF
TRBV28	13	TRBJ1-1	ASSAEAGAITEAF
TRBV2	12	TRBJ1-2	ASLQGGSGYGYT
TRBV9	13	TRBJ2-7	ASSVGLDTVYEQY
TRBV4-3	13	TRBJ1-1	ASSQLRGKLTEAF
TRBV6-6	12	TRBJ1-5	ASSWTGGVQPQH
TRBV10-2	12	TRBJ2-2	ASISGRGTGELF
TRBV5-4	14	TRBJ2-1	ASRKPGQGPHNEQF
TRBV30	9	TRBJ1-2	ACKATHGYT
TRBV5-1	13	TRBJ2-1	ASSAEAGSYNEQF
TRBV5-1	11	TRBJ2-7	ASSRDSTYEQY
TRBV5-1	14	TRBJ1-4	ASRKAGDATNEKLF
TRBV7-6	13	TRBJ1-1	ASSYGDRTSTEAF
TRBV6-6	14	TRBJ2-7	ASSYSNRGGSYEQY
TRBV4-3	14	TRBJ1-6	ASSHTRHYRGSPLH
TRBV6-5	11	TRBJ2-3	ASSEDEQDTQY
TRBV7-3	11	TRBJ2-5	ASSQRHQETQY
TRBV19	13	TRBJ1-5	ASSTVQGMGQPQH
TRBV18	11	TRBJ1-2	ASSPGREEGYT
TRBV14	18	TRBJ1-1	ASSQDRDGLLRMMNTEAF
TRBV4-3	12	TRBJ2-7	ASSQVLGTYEQY
TRBV6-5	14	TRBJ2-7	ASSYSALASSYEQY
TRBV30	9	TRBJ1-1	AWSARSEAF
TRBV6-1	12	TRBJ2-2	ASSPYPGTGELF
TRBV6-6	12	TRBJ2-7	ASSYRDTSYEQY
TRBV4-1	13	TRBJ1-4	ASRTPWGENEKLF
TRBV28	15	TRBJ1-5	ASRRGGTGGAHQPQH
TRBV5-1	15	TRBJ2-1	ASSPLGGAEIYNEQF
TRBV5-1	13	TRBJ1-2	ASSRGAGGNYGYT
TRBV9	14	TRBJ1-4	ASSVGPTGGLEKLF
TRBV7-2	12	TRBJ2-3	ASSSRQAPDTQY
TRBV30	10	TRBJ2-5	AWGQGKETQY
TRBV7-9	13	TRBJ1-4	ASRRETGASEKLF
TRBV7-7	13	TRBJ2-3	ASSLGGQWTDTQY
TRBV2	16	TRBJ2-5	ASSHPPGGGLSQETQY
TRBV9	12	TRBJ1-3	ASSVAGGGNTIY
TRBV9	12	TRBJ2-4	ASSVDSTGNIQY
TRBV6-1	11	TRBJ1-2	ASNRDGHYGYT
TRBV9	12	TRBJ1-3	ASSVQAVGNTIY
TRBV10-3	16	TRBJ2-7	AISERKGGTASSYEQY
TRBV5-4	12	TRBJ2-5	ASSFRQALGTQY
TRBV7-9	13	TRBJ2-1	ASSFRDRYYNEQF